This is a list of T cell receptor beta chains from one sample in a study of blood T cells in healthy people across ages. TCRdb redid the calling of the 5' RACE reads with MiXCR, one entry per CDR3 protein. The repertoire has more than 800,000 distinct CDR3 sequences, 25% to 35% of them found once; the top ten carry 15% to 20%. Sequenced: blood. The receptors were gathered from a woman older than 75 in good health. The CDR3 runs from the conserved cysteine through the conserved F or W. The D gene is left open where the match is weak. A clone size is listed for some rows: how often the clone was seen (once, few, many), or a class if it is expanded.

size: .
V: TRBV7-2
D: .
J: TRBJ2-7
CDR3: CASSFSHGAAYEQYF
DNA: TGTGCCAGCAGCTTTAGTCATGGGGCCGCCTACGAGCAGTACTTC

size: many
V: TRBV12-3/TRBV12-4
D: TRBD1
J: TRBJ1-6
CDR3: CASSPGTGEYSPLHF
DNA: TGTGCCAGCAGTCCCGGGACAGGTGAATATTCACCCCTCCACTTT

size: many
V: TRBV15
D: .
J: TRBJ2-3
CDR3: CATSRARDLTDTQYF
DNA: TGTGCCACCAGCAGAGCCCGGGATCTCACAGATACGCAGTATTTT

size: .
V: TRBV4-1
D: TRBD1
J: TRBJ1-1
CDR3: CASSQVQGVNTEAFF
DNA: TGCGCCAGCAGCCAAGTACAGGGGGTGAACACTGAAGCTTTCTTT

size: .
V: TRBV19
D: .
J: TRBJ1-5
CDR3: CACSGPVSNQPQHF
DNA: TGTGCCTGTAGTGGGCCTGTGAGCAATCAGCCCCAGCATTTT

size: many
V: TRBV6-2/TRBV6-3
D: TRBD2
J: TRBJ2-5
CDR3: CASSRTSGKETQYF
DNA: TGTGCCAGCAGTCGGACTAGCGGCAAAGAGACCCAGTACTTC

size: many
V: TRBV2
D: .
J: TRBJ1-5
CDR3: CASSPGRGSNQPQHF
DNA: TGTGCCAGCAGTCCCGGTCGGGGTAGCAATCAGCCCCAGCATTTT

size: .
V: TRBV2
D: .
J: TRBJ1-5
CDR3: CASSTRGGPGQPQHF
DNA: TGTGCCAGCAGCACCAGGGGAGGGCCGGGGCAGCCCCAGCATTTT

size: .
V: TRBV4-1
D: .
J: TRBJ1-1
CDR3: CASSQEVNTEAFF
DNA: TGCGCCAGCAGCCAAGAAGTGAACACTGAAGCTTTCTTT

size: .
V: TRBV7-2
D: TRBD2
J: TRBJ2-2
CDR3: CASSPLAGGLSASTGELFF
DNA: TGTGCCAGCAGCCCCCTGGCGGGGGGCCTTTCAGCTAGCACCGGGGAGCTGTTTTTT

size: .
V: TRBV29-1
D: .
J: TRBJ1-3
CDR3: CSGVTGNTIYF
DNA: TGCAGTGGGGTCACTGGAAACACCATATATTTT

size: .
V: TRBV5-5
D: .
J: TRBJ1-2
CDR3: CASSSNRNYGYTF
DNA: TGTGCCAGCAGCTCCAACAGGAACTATGGCTACACCTTC

size: many
V: TRBV5-1
D: .
J: TRBJ2-7
CDR3: CASSLAQGSGEQYF
DNA: TGCGCCAGCAGCTTGGCTCAGGGTAGTGGCGAGCAGTACTTC

size: .
V: TRBV28
D: TRBD1
J: TRBJ2-7
CDR3: CASRKQGGGSYEQYF
DNA: TGTGCCAGCAGAAAACAGGGGGGAGGCTCCTACGAGCAGTACTTC

size: few
V: TRBV24-1
D: TRBD2
J: TRBJ2-7
CDR3: CATSGSGGAYNEQYF
DNA: TGTGCCACCAGTGGTAGCGGGGGGGCCTACAATGAGCAGTACTTC

size: .
V: TRBV3-1
D: .
J: TRBJ2-2
CDR3: CASSPTGTNTGELFF
DNA: TGTGCCAGCAGCCCTACCGGGACAAACACCGGGGAGCTGTTTTTT

size: .
V: TRBV11-2
D: TRBD2
J: TRBJ2-5
CDR3: CASSLMGEGAETQYF
DNA: TGTGCCAGCAGCTTAATGGGGGAGGGTGCAGAGACCCAGTACTTC

size: .
V: TRBV9
D: .
J: TRBJ2-5
CDR3: CASSVDPGGRSETQYF
DNA: TGTGCCAGCAGCGTAGATCCAGGGGGGAGGTCAGAGACCCAGTACTTC

size: few
V: TRBV4-1
D: .
J: TRBJ2-5
CDR3: CASSQDYIMGETQYF
DNA: TGCGCCAGCAGCCAAGATTATATAATGGGGGAGACCCAGTACTTC

size: .
V: TRBV29-1
D: TRBD1
J: TRBJ1-2
CDR3: CSVEDRSVRGGAGGGYTF
DNA: TGCAGCGTTGAAGATAGGTCGGTCAGAGGGGGCGCGGGAGGTGGCTACACCTTC

size: .
V: TRBV2
D: .
J: TRBJ2-7
CDR3: CASSETSETSPYEQYF
DNA: TGTGCCAGCAGTGAAACATCAGAGACGAGCCCCTACGAGCAGTACTTC

size: many
V: TRBV25-1
D: .
J: TRBJ1-1
CDR3: CASSDFVGIEAFF
DNA: TGTGCCAGCAGTGACTTCGTAGGGATTGAAGCTTTCTTT

size: many
V: TRBV7-9
D: TRBD1
J: TRBJ2-4
CDR3: CASSLGTGIKNIQYF
DNA: TGTGCCAGCAGCTTAGGGACAGGGATCAAAAACATTCAGTACTTC

size: .
V: TRBV20-1
D: .
J: TRBJ1-5
CDR3: CSASRILLSNQPQHF
DNA: TGCAGTGCTAGTAGGATCCTTCTAAGCAATCAGCCCCAGCATTTT

size: .
V: TRBV28
D: .
J: TRBJ1-1
CDR3: CASRSLGGRYGTEAFF
DNA: TGTGCCAGCAGATCCCTGGGGGGTAGGTACGGCACTGAAGCTTTCTTT

size: many
V: TRBV7-8
D: TRBD1
J: TRBJ1-2
CDR3: CASSPRLTGAGYTF
DNA: TGTGCCAGCAGCCCCCGCCTAACAGGGGCTGGCTACACCTTC

size: many
V: TRBV20-1
D: .
J: TRBJ2-1
CDR3: CSARTAGTYNEQFF
DNA: TGCAGTGCTAGGACGGCGGGGACTTACAATGAGCAGTTCTTC

size: few
V: TRBV3-1
D: .
J: TRBJ1-1
CDR3: CASSHSSEAFF
DNA: TGTGCCAGCAGCCACAGCTCAGAAGCTTTCTTT

size: .
V: TRBV6-5
D: TRBD1
J: TRBJ2-2
CDR3: CASSYDRGNTGELFF
DNA: TGTGCCAGCAGTTACGACAGGGGGAACACCGGGGAGCTGTTTTTT

size: few
V: TRBV9
D: TRBD2
J: TRBJ2-3
CDR3: CASSVERGGPWGTDTQYF
DNA: TGTGCCAGCAGCGTAGAGCGGGGGGGCCCATGGGGCACAGATACGCAGTATTTT

size: .
V: TRBV5-8
D: .
J: TRBJ2-7
CDR3: CASSTAGSPISYEQYF
DNA: TGTGCCAGCTCAACGGCGGGTAGCCCTATCTCCTACGAGCAGTACTTC

size: .
V: TRBV4-1
D: TRBD2
J: TRBJ2-1
CDR3: CATTPQGQISGRAIYNEQFF
DNA: TGCGCCACCACGCCTCAGGGGCAGATTAGCGGGAGAGCTATCTACAATGAGCAGTTCTTC

size: few
V: TRBV7-6
D: TRBD1
J: TRBJ2-1
CDR3: CASSWEKGTGVHNEQFF
DNA: TGTGCCAGCAGCTGGGAAAAGGGGACAGGGGTCCACAATGAGCAGTTCTTC

size: many
V: TRBV12-3/TRBV12-4
D: TRBD2
J: TRBJ2-3
CDR3: CASSSWTSGVTDTQYF
DNA: TGTGCCAGCAGTTCATGGACTAGCGGGGTTACAGATACGCAGTATTTT

size: .
V: TRBV3-1
D: .
J: TRBJ1-3
CDR3: CASSQDFVGASGNTIYF
DNA: TGTGCCAGCAGCCAAGATTTTGTGGGGGCCTCTGGAAACACCATATATTTT

size: few
V: TRBV7-3
D: .
J: TRBJ1-5
CDR3: CASFLTSGTLRPQHF
DNA: TGTGCCAGCTTCTTGACTTCCGGGACATTAAGGCCCCAGCATTTT

size: many
V: TRBV30
D: .
J: TRBJ1-4
CDR3: CAWSLSPATNEKLFF
DNA: TGTGCCTGGAGTTTGTCCCCGGCAACTAATGAAAAACTGTTTTTT

size: many
V: TRBV6-5
D: .
J: TRBJ1-2
CDR3: CASSYKWGPDYGYTF
DNA: TGTGCCAGCAGTTACAAGTGGGGGCCGGACTATGGCTACACCTTC

size: many
V: TRBV5-6
D: TRBD2
J: TRBJ2-7
CDR3: CASRPGGGNYEQYF
DNA: TGTGCCAGCAGACCCGGCGGGGGGAACTACGAGCAGTACTTC

size: .
V: TRBV24-1
D: .
J: TRBJ2-1
CDR3: CATSDAGKTNEQFF
DNA: TGTGCCACCAGTGACGCGGGGAAGACAAATGAGCAGTTCTTC

size: .
V: TRBV6-5
D: TRBD1
J: TRBJ1-6
CDR3: CASSYSSQGVNSPLHF
DNA: TGTGCCAGCAGTTACTCGTCACAGGGGGTAAATTCACCCCTCCACTTT

size: many
V: TRBV20-1
D: TRBD2
J: TRBJ2-4
CDR3: CSAHPGLAGGGAKNIQYF
DNA: TGCAGTGCGCATCCGGGACTAGCGGGGGGTGGGGCCAAAAACATTCAGTACTTC

size: .
V: TRBV19
D: TRBD1
J: TRBJ2-4
CDR3: CASSIPHRGRTGNIQYF
DNA: TGTGCCAGTAGTATACCGCACAGGGGGCGGACAGGGAACATTCAGTACTTC

size: .
V: TRBV7-3
D: TRBD1
J: TRBJ2-1
CDR3: CASRDTGGADNEQFF
DNA: TGTGCCAGCAGGGATACAGGGGGCGCTGACAATGAGCAGTTCTTC

size: many
V: TRBV6-2/TRBV6-3
D: TRBD2
J: TRBJ2-3
CDR3: CASSPYRSGGRADTQYF
DNA: TGTGCCAGCAGCCCCTACCGTAGCGGGGGACGCGCAGATACGCAGTATTTT

size: few
V: TRBV20-1
D: .
J: TRBJ1-3
CDR3: CSARSGLGNTIYF
DNA: TGCAGTGCTAGGTCGGGCCTCGGGAACACCATATATTTT

size: .
V: TRBV20-1
D: .
J: TRBJ1-5
CDR3: CSASGGYRDSNQPQHF
DNA: TGCAGTGCTAGTGGAGGGTACAGGGATAGCAATCAGCCCCAGCATTTT

size: many
V: TRBV20-1
D: .
J: TRBJ2-1
CDR3: CSARDLVYNEQFF
DNA: TGCAGTGCTAGAGATCTGGTTTACAATGAGCAGTTCTTC

size: .
V: TRBV27
D: .
J: TRBJ1-1
CDR3: CASSSDSWGLMNTEAFF
DNA: TGTGCCAGCAGTTCGGACAGTTGGGGCCTCATGAACACTGAAGCTTTCTTT

size: few
V: TRBV11-2
D: .
J: TRBJ1-6
CDR3: CASSSSNFRPNSPLHF
DNA: TGTGCCAGCAGCTCATCGAACTTTCGGCCTAATTCACCCCTCCACTTT